This T cell receptor (beta chain) was captured in a study of T-cell memory formation after mild COVID-19. The ends were cut back, 1 base at V and 0 bases at J, with 12 bases in the middle. Germline loops: CDR1 SGHTA, CDR2 FQGNSA. The CDR3 sequence is 16 residues long. Study-level points and caveats: Day 37-peaking second-wave clones had unconfirmed SARS-CoV-2 specificity.

Worth noting for this clonotype: Its cognate antigen is unknown.

TCRdb reanalysed the 5' RACE reads using MiXCR and keeps one entry per CDR3 protein. In the table there are roughly 310,000 distinct CDR3 sequences, about a sixth of which are singletons. The chain is built from TRBV7-2 and TRBJ2-5, with a weak D call TRBD2 (6 bases). Material: PBMCs or a T cell subset sorted from them (not recorded which). The sequence was collected from a man between 18 and 29 years old who had mild COVID-19 (a few samples of this study predate the infection). Cell type and time point are not known. The CDR3 DNA follows: TGTGCCAGCAGCTTAGGTCCAGCGGGCTACCAAGAGACCCAGTACTTC. It translates to CASSLGPAGYQETQYF. The full variable domain, its missing parts supplied by reference TRBV7-2 and TRBJ2-5, is GAGVSQSPSNKVTEKGKDVELRCDPISGHTALYWYRQSLGQGLEFLIYFQGNSAPDKSGLPSDRFSAERTGGSVSTLTIQRTQQEDSAVYLCASSLGPAGYQETQYFGPGTRLLVL.